Following are 10 T cell receptor beta chains from one sample sequenced in a study of T cell responses to AZD1222 COVID-19 vaccine. Measured with immunoSEQ multiplex PCR; TCRdb has only the in-frame clones, and not every one. Among around 80,000 clones listed, 83% were seen once. The sample was peripheral blood, taken 28 days after the second AZD1222 dose. Receptor source: an adult who received the AZD1222 COVID-19 vaccine.

V is TRBV7-3 and J is TRBJ2-3; TRBD2 matches 11 bases. The V segment lost 2 bases and the J segment 2 bases; nucleotides outside the gene matches: 3. The CDR3 is 16 residues long. Looked up from germline, CDR1 is SGHTA and CDR2 is FQGTGA. The CDR3 reads CASSLRLAGLTDTQYF. The CDR3 region has the DNA TGTGCCAGCAGCTTACGACTAGCGGGACTCACAGATACGCAGTATTTT. Together with reference TRBV7-3 and TRBJ2-3, the CDR3 gives the full variable domain: GAGVSQTPSNKVTEKGKYVELRCDPISGHTALYWYRQSLGQGPEFLIYFQGTGAADDSGLPNDRFFAVRPEGSVSTLKIQRTERGDSAVYLCASSLRLAGLTDTQYFGPGTRLTVL.

The rearrangement uses TRBV4-3 and TRBJ1-6, with a weak D call TRBD1 (5 bases). CDR3 length: 13 amino acids. Germline lookup yields CDR1 LGHNA and CDR2 YSLEER. V was pared by 0 bases and J by 18 bases, with 15 bases between. The CDR3: CASSQEGTAKRHF. The CDR3 region has the DNA TGCGCCAGCAGCCAAGAGGGGACGGCCAAGCGCCACTTT.

The J gene is TRBJ2-1, the V gene TRBV19; 16 bases are shared with TRBD2. Germline V gene data show CDR1 as LNHDA and CDR2 as SQIVND (reference sequence). Trimming at V came to 3 bases and at J to 9 bases, leaving 8 bases not matched to a gene. The CDR3 is 17 amino acids. CDR3 sequence: CASSMGLAGGPPGEQFF. Written as DNA, the CDR3 is TGTGCCAGTAGTATGGGACTAGCGGGAGGGCCGCCGGGTGAGCAGTTCTTC.

The gene calls are TRBV27 and TRBJ1-5, with TRBD1 identical over 8 bases. Per germline, CDR1 MNHEY and CDR2 SMNVEV (reference sequence). Trimming at V came to 6 bases and at J to 9 bases, leaving 7 bases not matched to a gene. There are 13 residues in the CDR3. The CDR3 nucleotides are TGTGCCAGCAGCCTGGACAGGGTACGGCCCCAGCATTTT. This translates into CASSLDRVRPQHF.

V usage is TRBV7-3 and J usage is TRBJ2-7, with 10 bases lining up with TRBD2. The ends lost 3 bases at V and 6 bases at J; junction bases unmatched: 5. The CDR3 has 14 amino acids. The V gene's germline CDR1 is SGHTA and CDR2 FQGTGA. CDR3 sequence: CASSLTSGSSEQYF. In DNA form, the CDR3 reads TGTGCCAGCAGCTTGACTAGCGGGTCTAGCGAGCAGTACTTC.

The J gene is TRBJ2-7, the V gene TRBV27, with D perhaps being TRBD1 or TRBD2 (6 bases each). In germline, CDR1 is MNHEY, CDR2 SMNVEV (reference sequence). This CDR3 has 19 amino acids. Trimming removed 4 bases at V and 1 base at J, with 26 bases between. CDR3 protein: CASSSTGSGTLPNSYEQYF. CDR3 sequence (DNA): TGTGCCAGCAGTTCCACAGGGTCCGGGACTCTCCCGAATTCCTACGAGCAGTACTTC.

The chain carries TRBV27 and TRBJ2-7; 7 bases map to TRBD2. V lost 3 bases, J lost 3 bases, and 8 bases stayed unmatched. Germline V lookup: CDR1 MNHEY, CDR2 SMNVEV (reference sequence). CDR3 size: 15 residues. CDR3 coding DNA: TGTGCCAGCAGTTTCGGGGCTAGCGGATACTACGAGCAGTACTTC. Protein product: CASSFGASGYYEQYF.

The V gene is TRBV2, the J gene TRBJ1-6; 10 bases map to TRBD1. The CDR3 is made up of 15 amino acids. J lost 8 bases, V lost 6 bases, and 7 bases had no gene match. The V gene's germline CDR1 is SNHLY and CDR2 FYNNEI. In nucleotides, the CDR3 is TGTGCCAGCAGGGCCCGGGACAGGGGCTATTCACCCCTCCACTTT. Its protein product is CASRARDRGYSPLHF.

The genes are TRBV18 and TRBJ1-1; D gene ambiguous. This CDR3 spans 13 amino acids. Trimming cost V 3 bases and J 1 base, with 6 bases left between them. Germline assignment: CDR1 KGHSH and CDR2 LQKENI. The CDR3 region has the DNA TGTGCCAGCTCACCCCAATCGAACACTGAAGCTTTCTTT. Translating gives CASSPQSNTEAFF.

The V gene is TRBV5-1, the J gene TRBJ1-5; D remains ambiguous. Between the trimmed V and J ends, which lost 0 bases and 0 bases, there was a span of 10 bases. Germline V gene lookup returns CDR1 SGHRS and CDR2 YFSETQ. This CDR3 contains 16 residues. The CDR3 sequence is CASSLGAGNSNQPQHF. The DNA for the CDR3 is TGCGCCAGCAGCTTGGGGGCGGGTAATAGCAATCAGCCCCAGCATTTT.